The rows below give T cell receptor beta chains drawn from one sample of a study of shared clonotypes between healthy human individuals. Clones were sequenced by immunoSEQ multiplex PCR, and TCRdb holds only the in-frame ones, with some missing. This table holds about 480,000 clones, 60% to 80% found once. The sequencing input was PBMCs. The receptor source for this set is a woman in her thirties or forties in good health. Some clones in this sample may be carry-over from other donors' samples. CDR3s include the opening cysteine and the closing phenylalanine or tryptophan. A D gene is named only where the DNA matches it firmly. Clone size is not always given. Where it is, it says once, few, many or a class for expanded clones.

D	V	size	J	CDR3	DNA
TRBD2	TRBV5-1	few	TRBJ2-5	CASSLSGLAGVETQYF	TGCGCCAGCAGCTTGTCGGGACTAGCGGGAGTGGAGACCCAGTACTTC
TRBD2	TRBV28	-	TRBJ2-7	CASSPASRGLAGNYEQYF	TGTGCCAGCAGTCCCGCCTCCCGGGGACTAGCGGGAAACTACGAGCAGTACTTC
-	TRBV19	-	TRBJ2-2	CASRKGGYTGELFF	TGTGCCAGTAGGAAAGGGGGGTACACCGGGGAGCTGTTTTTT
-	TRBV9	-	TRBJ2-7	CASSVGRGNSYEQYF	TGTGCCAGCAGCGTAGGCCGCGGGAACTCCTACGAGCAGTACTTC
-	TRBV19	few	TRBJ2-4	CASRGSFGGAKNIQYF	TGTGCCAGTAGGGGGTCGTTCGGTGGGGCCAAAAACATTCAGTACTTC
-	TRBV6-5	-	TRBJ1-2	CASRSRNNYGYTF	TGTGCCAGCAGGTCACGAAACAACTATGGCTACACCTTC
TRBD1	TRBV5-4	-	TRBJ1-3	CASSSGTGVGNTIYF	TGTGCCAGCAGCTCCGGGACAGGGGTTGGAAACACCATATATTTT
-	TRBV11-2	-	TRBJ2-1	CASSVGLDLSYNEQFF	TGTGCCAGCAGCGTGGGACTTGACCTGTCCTACAATGAGCAGTTCTTC
-	TRBV5-6	-	TRBJ2-1	CASSNPDRGLDEQFF	TGTGCCAGCAGCAATCCGGATCGGGGACTGGATGAGCAGTTCTTC
-	TRBV6-1	-	TRBJ1-4	CASSGTRTNEKLFF	TGTGCCAGCAGTGGTACGAGAACTAATGAAAAACTGTTTTTT
TRBD2	TRBV5-1	-	TRBJ2-3	CASSLYSGADTQYF	TGCGCCAGCAGCTTGTATAGCGGGGCAGATACGCAGTATTTT
TRBD1	TRBV7-2	-	TRBJ1-6	CASSLTGTGTSPLHF	TGTGCCAGCAGCTTAACCGGGACAGGGACTTCACCCCTCCACTTT
-	TRBV2	-	TRBJ1-2	CASSPRGRNYGYTF	TGTGCCAGCAGTCCTCGCGGCCGGAACTATGGCTACACCTTC
TRBD1	TRBV7-3	-	TRBJ1-6	CASSLNGQGTDSPLHF	TGTGCCAGCAGCTTAAACGGACAGGGAACAGATTCACCCCTCCACTTT
-	TRBV7-8	-	TRBJ1-5	CASRPDSLNQPQHF	TGTGCCAGCAGACCCGACAGTCTCAATCAGCCCCAGCATTTT
-	TRBV5-8	-	TRBJ2-1	CASSVRDEQFF	TGTGCCAGCAGCGTCCGGGATGAGCAGTTCTTC
-	TRBV18	once	TRBJ2-3	CASSRGSSADTQYF	TGTGCCAGCTCACGGGGGTCCAGTGCAGATACGCAGTATTTT
TRBD2	TRBV28	-	TRBJ2-1	CASGNPRTSADNEQFF	TGTGCCAGCGGAAACCCGCGGACTAGCGCAGACAATGAGCAGTTCTTC
-	TRBV18	-	TRBJ1-4	CASSPAGQFNEKLFF	TGTGCCAGCTCACCAGCCGGGCAGTTTAATGAAAAACTGTTTTTT
TRBD1	TRBV7-3	many	TRBJ2-1	CASSSTGAPYNEQFF	TGTGCCAGCAGCTCGACAGGGGCTCCCTACAATGAGCAGTTCTTC
TRBD1	TRBV9	-	TRBJ2-1	CASSSDRGRSYNEQFF	TGTGCCAGCAGCTCCGACAGGGGGCGCTCCTACAATGAGCAGTTCTTC
TRBD2	TRBV27	-	TRBJ2-2	CASRFRGVTNTGELFF	TGTGCCAGCAGATTCCGGGGGGTAACGAACACCGGGGAGCTGTTTTTT
-	TRBV6-1	-	TRBJ2-5	CASTQEGETQYF	TGTGCCAGCACCCAAGAGGGGGAGACCCAGTACTTC
-	TRBV5-1	-	TRBJ2-1	CASALDVYNEQFF	TGCGCCAGCGCACTAGACGTTTACAATGAGCAGTTCTTC
TRBD1	TRBV11-2	-	TRBJ2-7	CASSPAWDRVTYEQYF	TGTGCCAGCAGCCCGGCGTGGGACAGGGTGACCTACGAGCAGTACTTC
-	TRBV11-3	-	TRBJ2-5	CASSLGWTETQYF	TGTGCCAGCAGCTTAGGTTGGACGGAGACCCAGTACTTC
TRBD2	TRBV5-4	-	TRBJ2-7	CASSPRGTSDLYEQYF	TGTGCCAGCAGCCCGAGGGGGACTAGCGACCTCTACGAGCAGTACTTC
-	TRBV11-2	-	TRBJ2-1	CASSATTRGPSYNEQFF	TGTGCCAGCAGCGCGACTACTAGGGGCCCTTCCTACAATGAGCAGTTCTTC
TRBD1	TRBV28	-	TRBJ2-7	CASSLLRPGQGHYEQYF	TGTGCCAGCAGTTTGCTTAGACCGGGACAGGGCCACTACGAGCAGTACTTC
-	TRBV6-1	many	TRBJ2-7	CASSPTGEGSYEQYF	TGTGCCAGCAGCCCGACAGGGGAGGGCTCCTACGAGCAGTACTTC
-	TRBV7-3	-	TRBJ2-3	CASSLSQTTSTDTQYF	TGTGCCAGCAGCTTATCCCAGACGACTAGCACAGATACGCAGTATTTT
-	TRBV7-9	-	TRBJ2-7	CASSLKHEQYF	TGTGCCAGCAGCTTGAAACACGAGCAGTACTTC
TRBD1	TRBV7-9	-	TRBJ2-7	CASSFTGVYEQYF	TGTGCCAGCAGCTTTACAGGGGTGTACGAGCAGTACTTC
-	TRBV7-3	-	TRBJ1-1	CASSSSAATEAFF	TGTGCCAGCAGCTCCTCCGCAGCGACGGAAGCTTTCTTT
TRBD2	TRBV4-3	-	TRBJ2-3	CASSQVWGGRASGDTQYF	TGCGCCAGCAGCCAAGTCTGGGGCGGGAGGGCCTCTGGAGATACGCAGTATTTT
TRBD1	TRBV7-2	-	TRBJ1-2	CASSSTGVGYTF	TGTGCCAGCAGCTCGACAGGGGTAGGCTACACCTTC
TRBD2	TRBV10-3	once	TRBJ2-7	CAIRDSGSSYEQYF	TGTGCCATCAGGGATAGCGGGAGCAGCTACGAGCAGTACTTC
TRBD1	TRBV4-3	-	TRBJ2-4	CASSQDPTGNIQYF	TGCGCCAGCAGCCAGGACCCGACAGGGAACATTCAGTACTTC
-	TRBV19	-	TRBJ1-1	CASSPTRDTEAFF	TGTGCCAGTAGTCCGACCAGGGACACTGAAGCTTTCTTT
-	TRBV7-3	-	TRBJ2-3	CASSLTHSTDTQYF	TGTGCCAGCAGCCTTACACACAGCACAGATACGCAGTATTTT
-	TRBV2	-	TRBJ2-5	CASRVRETQYF	TGTGCCAGCAGGGTTAGAGAGACCCAGTACTTC